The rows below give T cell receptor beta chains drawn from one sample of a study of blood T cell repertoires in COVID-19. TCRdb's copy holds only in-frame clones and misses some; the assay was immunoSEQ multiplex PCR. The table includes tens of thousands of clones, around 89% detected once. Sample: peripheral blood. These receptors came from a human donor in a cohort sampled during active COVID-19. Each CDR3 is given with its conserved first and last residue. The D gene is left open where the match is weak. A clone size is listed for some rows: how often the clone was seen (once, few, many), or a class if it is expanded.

CDR3 DNA: TGTGCCAGTAGTAGCAGGGGATTCGAAAAACTGTTTTTT; CDR3 protein: CASSSRGFEKLFF; CDR3 length: 13; clone size: few; D gene: -; V gene: TRBV19; J gene: TRBJ1-4
CDR3 DNA: TGTGCCACCAGTGATGGTTGGGGCGCGTCTAGGACTGGGGCCAACGTCCTGACTTTC; CDR3 protein: CATSDGWGASRTGANVLTF; CDR3 length: 19; clone size: -; D gene: -; V gene: TRBV24-1; J gene: TRBJ2-6
CDR3 DNA: TGTGCCAGCAGCCAGGGGACAGGTCGTGAGCAGTTCTTC; CDR3 protein: CASSQGTGREQFF; CDR3 length: 13; clone size: -; D gene: TRBD1; V gene: TRBV3-1/TRBV3-2; J gene: TRBJ2-1
CDR3 DNA: TGTGCCAGCAGGCTAGCGCAGAGCTCCTACAATGAGCAGTTCTTC; CDR3 protein: CASRLAQSSYNEQFF; CDR3 length: 15; clone size: once; D gene: -; V gene: TRBV27; J gene: TRBJ2-1
CDR3 DNA: TGCGCCAGCAGCCAAGGGGACAGGGGCGCTGGAAACACCATATATTTT; CDR3 protein: CASSQGDRGAGNTIYF; CDR3 length: 16; clone size: -; D gene: TRBD1; V gene: TRBV4-3; J gene: TRBJ1-3
CDR3 DNA: TGTGCCAGCAGTCCACTAGTCCCCCCTGAAGCTTTCTTT; CDR3 protein: CASSPLVPPEAFF; CDR3 length: 13; clone size: -; D gene: -; V gene: TRBV6-2/TRBV6-3; J gene: TRBJ1-1
CDR3 DNA: TGTGCCAGCAGCCCTATTCCCAGCGGAGGGGTCACCGGGGAGCTGTTTTTT; CDR3 protein: CASSPIPSGGVTGELFF; CDR3 length: 17; clone size: few; D gene: -; V gene: TRBV7-6; J gene: TRBJ2-2
CDR3 DNA: TGTGCCAGCAGCTTAGTTGACGGGAAATTGGAGCTGTTTTTT; CDR3 protein: CASSLVDGKLELFF; CDR3 length: 14; clone size: -; D gene: -; V gene: TRBV7-9; J gene: TRBJ2-2
CDR3 DNA: TGTGCCAGTAGTACCCCCTGGAGGGAAAGGACTGAAGCTTTCTTT; CDR3 protein: CASSTPWRERTEAFF; CDR3 length: 15; clone size: -; D gene: -; V gene: TRBV19; J gene: TRBJ1-1
CDR3 DNA: TGTGCCAGCAGCTTAGGGGAGTCGGCTTTCTTT; CDR3 protein: CASSLGESAFF; CDR3 length: 11; clone size: few; D gene: -; V gene: TRBV7-9; J gene: TRBJ1-1
CDR3 DNA: TGTGCCAGCAGTGTTGAACAGGGGGCGCCGAATGAGCAGTTCTTC; CDR3 protein: CASSVEQGAPNEQFF; CDR3 length: 15; clone size: -; D gene: TRBD1; V gene: TRBV2; J gene: TRBJ2-1
CDR3 DNA: TGTGCCAGCAGTGAGTACAGGGGGCCGGCTGCGGATGGCTACACCTTC; CDR3 protein: CASSEYRGPAADGYTF; CDR3 length: 16; clone size: once; D gene: TRBD1; V gene: TRBV6-1; J gene: TRBJ1-2
CDR3 DNA: TGTGCCTGGACAACAGGGGTTGACCGCGAGCAGTACTTC; CDR3 protein: CAWTTGVDREQYF; CDR3 length: 13; clone size: once; D gene: TRBD1; V gene: TRBV30; J gene: TRBJ2-7
CDR3 DNA: TGCGCCAGCAGCCGAACGGACTGGAGCGGGAGATACAATGAGCAGTTCTTC; CDR3 protein: CASSRTDWSGRYNEQFF; CDR3 length: 17; clone size: -; D gene: TRBD2; V gene: TRBV4-1; J gene: TRBJ2-1
CDR3 DNA: TGTGCCAGCAGCCCCTTGGGCAGTAGCAATGAGCAGTTCTTC; CDR3 protein: CASSPLGSSNEQFF; CDR3 length: 14; clone size: -; D gene: -; V gene: TRBV5-5; J gene: TRBJ2-1
CDR3 DNA: TGTGCCAGCAGTTTACGGGGTACTGGCTACACCTTC; CDR3 protein: CASSLRGTGYTF; CDR3 length: 12; clone size: -; D gene: -; V gene: TRBV12-3/TRBV12-4; J gene: TRBJ1-2
CDR3 DNA: TGTGCCAGTAGTCTAGACAGGGTTGGAGTCAAAAACATTCAGTACTTC; CDR3 protein: CASSLDRVGVKNIQYF; CDR3 length: 16; clone size: -; D gene: TRBD1; V gene: TRBV19; J gene: TRBJ2-4
CDR3 DNA: TGTGCCAGCAGCGTAGGCCCCGCGGTCTCTGGAAACACCATATATTTT; CDR3 protein: CASSVGPAVSGNTIYF; CDR3 length: 16; clone size: -; D gene: -; V gene: TRBV9; J gene: TRBJ1-3
CDR3 DNA: TGTGCCAGCAGCGTAGTCGCGGGGAGCTCCTACAATGAGCAGTTCTTC; CDR3 protein: CASSVVAGSSYNEQFF; CDR3 length: 16; clone size: -; D gene: -; V gene: TRBV9; J gene: TRBJ2-1
CDR3 DNA: TGTGCCAGCAGTGATGGACTAGCGGGAGTCGAGCAGTACTTC; CDR3 protein: CASSDGLAGVEQYF; CDR3 length: 14; clone size: few; D gene: TRBD2; V gene: TRBV2; J gene: TRBJ2-7
CDR3 DNA: TGTGCCAGCAGTGGACAGGGAAATGAAAAACTGTTTTTT; CDR3 protein: CASSGQGNEKLFF; CDR3 length: 13; clone size: -; D gene: TRBD1; V gene: TRBV6-2/TRBV6-3; J gene: TRBJ1-4
CDR3 DNA: TGTGCCAGCAGTGAGCGAGATACGCAGTATTTT; CDR3 protein: CASSERDTQYF; CDR3 length: 11; clone size: -; D gene: -; V gene: TRBV6-1; J gene: TRBJ2-3
CDR3 DNA: TGTGCCAGCAGCTCAGACTCCTTTTCCTACGAGCAGTACTTC; CDR3 protein: CASSSDSFSYEQYF; CDR3 length: 14; clone size: -; D gene: -; V gene: TRBV7-9; J gene: TRBJ2-7